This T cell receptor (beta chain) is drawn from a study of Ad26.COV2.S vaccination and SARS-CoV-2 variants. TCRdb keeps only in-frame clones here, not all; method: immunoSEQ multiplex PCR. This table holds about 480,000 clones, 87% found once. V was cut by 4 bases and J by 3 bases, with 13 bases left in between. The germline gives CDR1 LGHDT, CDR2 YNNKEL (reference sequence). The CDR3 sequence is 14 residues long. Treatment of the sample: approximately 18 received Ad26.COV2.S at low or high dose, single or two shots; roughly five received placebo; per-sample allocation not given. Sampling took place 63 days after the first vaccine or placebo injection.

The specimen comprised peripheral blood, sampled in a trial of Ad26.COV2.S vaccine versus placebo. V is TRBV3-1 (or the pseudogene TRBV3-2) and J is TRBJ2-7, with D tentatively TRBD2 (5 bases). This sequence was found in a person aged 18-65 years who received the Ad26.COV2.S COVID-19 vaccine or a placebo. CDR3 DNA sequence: TGTGCCAGCAGCCGCAGAGGGCGTAGCTACGAGCAGTACTTC. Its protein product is CASSRRGRSYEQYF.